The TCR beta chain under discussion was sequenced for a study of blood T cell repertoires in COVID-19. On the study more broadly: Italy, Spain and the United States were the sources of the convalescent and acute COVID-19 samples. PBMCs, B-cell-depleted T cells, or T cells were the source of the cDNA or gDNA that made up the material.

Germline loops: CDR1 MNHEY, CDR2 SMNVEV (reference sequence). Between the trimmed V and J ends, which lost 4 bases and 2 bases, there was a span of 15 bases. The CDR3 is made up of 15 amino acids. This clone was detected only once. Per the authors' pipeline: Scientists estimated how many nucleated cells there were by amplifying reference gene primers. Generated by immunoSEQ multiplex PCR, the TCRdb table keeps only in-frame clones and is missing some. Clone size and V and J calls were adopted from that table, with D and trimming inferred from the DNA. Seen here are roughly 260,000 clones, around nine tenths observed once, and the top ten hold around 9.5%.

This chain uses TRBV27 with TRBJ2-7, with D uncertain. The TCR sequence derives from a man aged 40-49 years who had recovered from COVID-19. Material for sequencing was peripheral blood. Here the CDR3 DNA reads TGTGCCAGCAGTTCCAATCCGCGGATGGCCTACGAGCAGTACTTC. Encoded protein: CASSSNPRMAYEQYF.